What follows are 17 T cell receptor beta chains derived from one specimen sequenced in a study of cytomegalovirus exposure and HLA in healthy donors. TCRdb keeps only in-frame clones here, not all; method: immunoSEQ multiplex PCR. The top ten clones hold about 3% of a sample with under 200,000 clones, roughly nine tenths of them seen once. Sequencing input: PBMCs. These receptors all come from a woman between 18 and 29 years old in good health and CMV-seropositive.

J is TRBJ1-5 and V is TRBV18; TRBD1 agrees at 8 bases. The germline CDR1 and CDR2 sequences are KGHSH and LQKENI. There are 15 residues in the CDR3. Trimming took 3 bases from V and 7 from J; bases not matched to a gene: 8. Written as DNA, the CDR3 is TGTGCCAGCTCACCCCTCGCAGGGGGCGACCAGCCCCAGCATTTT. This gives the protein CASSPLAGGDQPQHF.

The sample holds one count of this clone. The chain recombines TRBV28 with TRBJ1-1; TRBD1 might be the D (6 bases). CDR3 size: 15 residues. Germline V CDR1 and CDR2: MDHEN, SYDVKM. V was cut by 6 bases and J by 0 bases, with 14 bases left in between. Here the CDR3 DNA reads TGTGCCAGCAGACCTGATGACAGGCTGAACACTGAAGCTTTCTTT. Amino acids: CASRPDDRLNTEAFF.

This clone was seen a single time. This sequence joins TRBV7-9 and TRBJ1-1; D remains ambiguous. Germline CDR1 SEHNR, CDR2 FQNEAQ (reference sequence). The CDR3 contains 12 residues. Trimming cost V 8 bases and J 1 base, with 8 bases left between them. DNA for the CDR3: TGTGCCAGCGGGCAAGCGAACACTGAAGCTTTCTTT. The encoded protein is CASGQANTEAFF.

V usage is TRBV27 and J usage is TRBJ1-6; TRBD1 matches 8 bases. CDR3 length equals 18 residues. Per germline, CDR1 MNHEY and CDR2 SMNVEV (reference sequence). Losses at the gene ends were 3 bases for V and 4 bases for J; bases not matched to a gene: 11. In nucleotides, the CDR3 is TGTGCCAGCAGTTTTTGGGGAGGACAGGGAAGATATAATTCACCCCTCCACTTT. Translating gives CASSFWGGQGRYNSPLHF.

V usage is TRBV18 and J usage is TRBJ1-2; no firm D call. Germline loops: CDR1 KGHSH, CDR2 LQKENI. V was pared by 1 base and J by 4 bases, with 13 bases between. The CDR3 spans 15 residues. This CDR3 reads CASSPRGGLVYGYTF. DNA for the CDR3: TGTGCCAGCTCACCACGCGGTGGTTTGGTCTATGGCTACACCTTC.

This clone was observed a handful of times. The rearrangement links TRBV6-1 to TRBJ2-7; no clear D gene. Germline CDR1 MNHNS, CDR2 SASEGT. The V end lost 4 bases, the J end lost 5 bases, and 12 bases lay between the germline ends. The CDR3 totals 13 residues. The CDR3 loop is CASSGQGIDEQYF. CDR3 in DNA: TGTGCCAGCAGTGGACAAGGTATCGACGAGCAGTACTTC.

The chain is built from TRBV28 and TRBJ2-5; 8 bases fit TRBD1. The CDR3 runs to 12 residues. Germline V gene sequence: CDR1 MDHEN, CDR2 SYDVKM. V lost 6 bases to trimming and J lost 5 bases; unmatched junction nucleotides: 2. CDR3 region: CASSRTGETQYF. CDR3 DNA sequence: TGTGCCAGCAGCAGGACAGGGGAGACCCAGTACTTC.

V gene TRBV21-1 combines with J gene TRBJ2-7; the D call TRBD2 from the table was never checked on the DNA. TRBV21-1 is a pseudogene locus. This CDR3 is built from 19 residues. The CDR3 region has the DNA TGTGCCAGTAGTACTTATAAAAGAAGACTAGCGGGAGAAGCCTACGAGCAGTACTTC. Protein: CASSTYKRRLAGEAYEQYF.

The genes are TRBV6-6 and TRBJ2-7; TRBD1 matches at 9 bases. CDR1 and CDR2 from the germline V gene are MNHNY and SVGAGI (reference sequence). The J segment lost 2 bases and the V segment lost 7 bases, leaving 6 bases of the junction unmatched. The CDR3 length is 14 residues. The CDR3 loop reads CASTARQGAYEQYF. CDR3 nucleotides: TGTGCCAGCACCGCTCGACAGGGGGCCTACGAGCAGTACTTC.

The chain joins TRBV4-2 to TRBJ1-1; 7 bases fit TRBD1. Germline loops: CDR1 LGHNA, CDR2 YNFKEQ. The CDR3 totals 16 residues. V trimming: 0 bases; J trimming: 6 bases; junction bases outside the gene matches: 10. The CDR3 region has the DNA TGTGCCAGCAGCCAAGAGACAGGGTGGATTGGGGCTGAAGCTTTCTTT. This translates into CASSQETGWIGAEAFF.

The chain uses TRBV5-4 and TRBJ1-1, with 10 bases aligning to TRBD1. Germline V gives CDR1 SGHNT, CDR2 YYREEE (reference sequence). The V segment lost 4 bases and the J segment 0 bases; nucleotides outside the gene matches: 6. The CDR3 is 16 residues long. The CDR3 loop reads CASSVGTGAVNTEAFF. Written as DNA, the CDR3 is TGTGCCAGCAGCGTGGGGACAGGGGCCGTGAACACTGAAGCTTTCTTT.

This CDR3 is CASSLGPRLGNTIYF. The DNA for the CDR3 is TGTGCCAGCAGCTTAGGCCCGCGACTGGGAAACACCATATATTTT. The rearrangement joins TRBV5-6 to TRBJ1-3; D is unresolved. The V gene's germline CDR1 is SGHDT and CDR2 YYEEEE. The CDR3 has 15 amino acids. V gave up 2 bases and J gave up 4 bases, with 13 bases separating them.

The chain combines TRBV7-9 with TRBJ2-7, with D possibly TRBD1 on 5 matching bases. CDR1 is SEHNR, CDR2 FQNEAQ, per germline (reference sequence). CDR3 length: 15 residues. Trimming stripped 5 bases from V and 3 bases from J, with 17 bases between. The CDR3: CASSPAGQGIYEQYF. CDR3 nucleotide sequence: TGTGCCAGCAGCCCGGCCGGGCAGGGCATCTACGAGCAGTACTTC.

The chain uses TRBV6-5 and TRBJ2-7, with TRBD1 matching 9 bases. With V trimmed by 2 bases and J by 4 bases, 6 bases remained unmatched. The CDR3 runs to 15 residues. Germline lookup yields CDR1 MNHEY and CDR2 SVGAGI. The CDR3 sequence: CASSYAGQGSYEQYF. The CDR3, as DNA: TGTGCCAGCAGTTACGCCGGACAGGGGAGTTACGAGCAGTACTTC.

This chain links TRBV14 with TRBJ2-2; TRBD1 matches at 9 bases. The CDR3 extends over 14 amino acids. Losses at the gene ends were 6 bases for V and 5 bases for J; bases not matched to a gene: 4. Germline V CDR1 and CDR2: SGHDN, FVKESK. CDR3: CASRQGAGTGELFF. In nucleotides, the CDR3 is TGTGCCAGCAGACAGGGGGCTGGGACCGGGGAGCTGTTTTTT.

The chain has TRBV15 and TRBJ2-3, with D perhaps matching TRBD2 (7 bases). The CDR3 loop spans 16 amino acids. Between the trimmed V and J ends, which lost 4 bases and 6 bases, there was a span of 20 bases. Per germline, CDR1 LNHNV and CDR2 YYDKDF (reference sequence). CDR3 coding DNA: TGTGCCACCAGCAAGGGGGGGCGCGGGAGACTGGATACGCAGTATTTT. Its protein product is CATSKGGRGRLDTQYF.

This clone was detected only once. The V and J genes are TRBV2 and TRBJ2-5; D might be TRBD1 (6 bases). The CDR3 has 15 residues. The germline V and J ends were trimmed by 8 bases and 1 base, with 17 bases remaining between them. Germline V gene lookup returns CDR1 SNHLY and CDR2 FYNNEI. CDR3: CASEGQRMAQETQYF. The DNA of the CDR3 is TGTGCCAGCGAAGGACAGCGCATGGCCCAAGAGACCCAGTACTTC.